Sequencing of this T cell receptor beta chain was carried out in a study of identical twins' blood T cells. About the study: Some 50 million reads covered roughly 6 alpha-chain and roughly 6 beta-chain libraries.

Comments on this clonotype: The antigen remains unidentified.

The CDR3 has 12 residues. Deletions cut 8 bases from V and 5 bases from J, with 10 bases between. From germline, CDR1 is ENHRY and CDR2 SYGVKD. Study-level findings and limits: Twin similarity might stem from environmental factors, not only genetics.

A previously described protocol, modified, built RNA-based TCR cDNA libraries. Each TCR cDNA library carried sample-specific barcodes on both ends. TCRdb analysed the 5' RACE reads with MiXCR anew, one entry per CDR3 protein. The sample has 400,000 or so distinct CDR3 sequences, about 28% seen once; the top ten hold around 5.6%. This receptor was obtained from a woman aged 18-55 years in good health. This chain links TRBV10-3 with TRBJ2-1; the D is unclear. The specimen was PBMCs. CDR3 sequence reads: CAISPRDNEQFF. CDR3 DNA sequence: TGTGCCATCTCGCCTAGAGACAATGAGCAGTTCTTC.